Listed below are T cell receptor beta chains from one sample, sequenced in a study of OX40 agonist ivuxolimab in advanced cancers. Only in-frame clones appear in the TCRdb table, and some are missing; sequencing was by immunoSEQ multiplex PCR. The sample lists roughly 58,000 clones, around 81% occurring once. Sequenced here: CD4+ or CD8+ T cells sorted from blood, sampled in a trial of the OX40 agonist ivuxolimab. The receptors shown here come from an adult with an advanced solid tumor such as melanoma, head and neck, liver or kidney cancer. Both conserved end residues are part of each CDR3. The D gene is left open where the match is weak. For some rows the clone size is stated as once, few or many, or as a class when expanded; others skip it.

-,-,TRBJ1-5,TRBV25-1,12,TGTGCCAGCAGTTACAGCAATCAGCCCCAGCATTTT,CASSYSNQPQHF
-,-,TRBJ2-7,TRBV6-1,13,TGTGCCAGCAGTGAGGGTGGGGCCTACGAGCAGTACTTC,CASSEGGAYEQYF
TRBD1,-,TRBJ1-1,TRBV5-1,15,TGCGCCAGCAGCATCACGGGACAGGAGACCACTGAAGCTTTCTTT,CASSITGQETTEAFF
-,-,TRBJ1-4,TRBV7-7,13,TGTGCCAGCAGCTCGGGACCGGGTGAAAAACTGTTTTTT,CASSSGPGEKLFF
-,-,TRBJ1-4,TRBV9,15,TGTGCCAGCACTAGAGGGGGTACAACTAATGAAAAACTGTTTTTT,CASTRGGTTNEKLFF
TRBD1,-,TRBJ1-2,TRBV5-1,15,TGCGCCAGCAGCTCGCCGGACAGGGGTAGCTATGGCTACACCTTC,CASSSPDRGSYGYTF
-,-,TRBJ2-7,TRBV9,16,TGTGCCAGCAGCGTAGGGGCCGGGCAGGTGGGTTACGAGCAGTACTTC,CASSVGAGQVGYEQYF
-,-,TRBJ1-2,TRBV5-5,15,TGTGCCAGCATCCCCTGGTCAGGCAGTAACTATGGCTACACCTTC,CASIPWSGSNYGYTF
-,-,TRBJ2-7,TRBV7-2,13,TGTGCCAGCAGTGGACGGAACTCCTACGAGCAGTACTTC,CASSGRNSYEQYF
TRBD1,-,TRBJ1-3,TRBV5-4,15,TGTGCCAGCAGCAAACAGGGGCTCTCTGGAAACACCATATATTTT,CASSKQGLSGNTIYF
TRBD2,-,TRBJ2-5,TRBV11-3,13,TGTGCCAGCAGCCCTCTAGCGGGCTCGACCCAGTACTTC,CASSPLAGSTQYF
TRBD1,once,TRBJ1-2,TRBV28,14,TGTGCCAGCAGGTTCCAGGGGGGCGCTTATGGCTACACCTTC,CASRFQGGAYGYTF
-,-,TRBJ1-6,TRBV2,14,TGTGCCGGGGGGAGCGGGAACGGAATAGCTCCCCTCCACTTT,CAGGSGNGIAPLHF
-,few,TRBJ2-3,TRBV18,14,TGTGCCAGCTCCCCTGTTGGGCGGGCAGATACGCAGTATTTT,CASSPVGRADTQYF
-,-,TRBJ2-2,TRBV5-1,15,TGCGCCAGCACCTTTATGGCCCTCGGGGGCGGGGAGCTGTTTTTT,CASTFMALGGGELFF
-,-,TRBJ1-1,TRBV5-1,15,TGCGCCAGCAGCTTGTTAACCTCCTCGGACACTGAAGCTTTCTTT,CASSLLTSSDTEAFF
-,-,TRBJ2-5,TRBV5-6,14,TGTGCCAGCAGCCCCCCCGCAGGGCAAGAGACCCAGTACTTC,CASSPPAGQETQYF
TRBD2,-,TRBJ2-3,TRBV5-5,18,TGTGCCAGCAGCTTGTCGGCCTGGACTAGCGGAAACACAGATACGCAGTATTTT,CASSLSAWTSGNTDTQYF
-,-,TRBJ1-1,TRBV10-3,18,TGTGCCATCAAACGAACCAAGGGGGAGAACGGGCAGAACACTGAAGCTTTCTTT,CAIKRTKGENGQNTEAFF
TRBD2,-,TRBJ2-1,TRBV6-5,15,TGTGCCAGCAGAGTAGCGGGGTCTCACGGCGATGAGCAGTTCTTC,CASRVAGSHGDEQFF
TRBD2,-,TRBJ2-5,TRBV11-3,17,TGTGCCAGCAGCTCTAGCCCGGGACTAGCGGGACAAGAGACCCAGTACTTC,CASSSSPGLAGQETQYF
-,-,TRBJ2-2,TRBV19,13,TGTGCCAGTAGTATCGAAGGGGCCGGGGAGCTGTTTTTT,CASSIEGAGELFF
-,once,TRBJ1-6,TRBV15,13,TGTGCCACCAGCAGAGCTGGGACGCTGGCCCTCCACTTT,CATSRAGTLALHF
TRBD2,-,TRBJ2-1,TRBV19,15,TGTGCCAGTAGTACCTCTAGCGGGAGGGGGTCGGGGCAGTTCTTC,CASSTSSGRGSGQFF
-,-,TRBJ2-3,TRBV4-1,16,TGCGCCAGCAGCCAGATACGGGGGGCAGGTCCCTATACGCAGTATTTT,CASSQIRGAGPYTQYF
-,few,TRBJ2-5,TRBV19,13,TGTGCCAGTAGCCGGGGGAGGTGGGAGACCCAGTACTTC,CASSRGRWETQYF
-,-,TRBJ1-4,TRBV5-1,15,TGCGCCAGCAGCTTGGTCGGGGACGGTAATGAAAAACTGTTTTTT,CASSLVGDGNEKLFF
TRBD1,-,TRBJ2-7,TRBV6-6,12,TGTGCCAGCGGGACAGAAACCTACGAGCAGTACTTC,CASGTETYEQYF
-,-,TRBJ2-7,TRBV18,12,TGTGCCAGCTCACAAGGCAGCTACGAGCAGTACTTC,CASSQGSYEQYF
-,many,TRBJ1-1,TRBV14,13,TGTGCCAGCTTGGGACGGCCGGGTACTGAAGCTTTCTTT,CASLGRPGTEAFF
TRBD1,-,TRBJ1-2,TRBV6-6,15,TGTGCCAGCAGTTACTCGGGACAGGGGAGTTCGGGCTACACCTTC,CASSYSGQGSSGYTF
-,few,TRBJ1-3,TRBV29-1,15,TGCAGCGTTCCCGGCGGGGCCAACTCTGGAAACACCATATATTTT,CSVPGGANSGNTIYF
-,-,TRBJ2-7,TRBV5-4,14,TGTGCCAGCAGCTTGTTTGGGAGAAGCAACGAGCAGTACTTC,CASSLFGRSNEQYF
-,-,TRBJ1-4,TRBV2,13,TGTGCCAGCTCGACGGCAGCAGGGGATGAACTGTTTTTT,CASSTAAGDELFF